Listed below are T cell receptor beta chains from one sample, sequenced in a study of blood T cell repertoires in COVID-19. Repertoires were generated with immunoSEQ multiplex PCR, while TCRdb's copy carries only in-frame clones and drops some. The top ten clones hold 1.5% to 2% of a sample with about 370,000 clones, roughly 89% of them seen once. Sequences were obtained from PBMCs or T cells enriched from blood (not recorded which). All receptors derive from a woman aged 25 to 45 who had recovered from COVID-19. Each CDR3 is given with its conserved first and last residue. The D gene is left open where the match is weak. Only some rows state a clone size, as once, few, many or a class for expanded clones.

clone_size j_call v_call d_call cdr3_nt cdr3_aa
- TRBJ1-1 TRBV19 - TGTGCCAGTAGTATACGAAGGGGAACAGACACTGAAGCTTTCTTT CASSIRRGTDTEAFF
- TRBJ2-5 TRBV18 TRBD1 TGTGCCAGCTCACCGCGACAGGGGGGGATTGAGACCCAGTACTTC CASSPRQGGIETQYF
- TRBJ2-7 TRBV9 TRBD2 TGTGCCAGCAGCGTAGGACTAGCGGGGATCTACGAGCAGTACTTC CASSVGLAGIYEQYF
once TRBJ2-3 TRBV6-5 TRBD2 TGTGCCAGCAGCCAAACTAGCGGGAGTTGGGATACGCAGTATTTT CASSQTSGSWDTQYF
- TRBJ1-5 TRBV7-8 - TGTGCCAGCAGCCGAGACAGGAGCAGTCAGCCCCAGCATTTT CASSRDRSSQPQHF
- TRBJ1-2 TRBV19 - TGTGCCAGTAGTAATAAGGGCAGGGTCGGTGGCTACACCTTC CASSNKGRVGGYTF
- TRBJ1-2 TRBV5-5 TRBD1 TGTGCCAGCAGCTTTCGAAAGACGCAGGACAGGATCTATGGCTACACCTTC CASSFRKTQDRIYGYTF
- TRBJ1-1 TRBV6-2/TRBV6-3 - TGTGCCAGCAGCCCAGGGGTCCTAGCTTTCTTT CASSPGVLAFF
- TRBJ1-5 TRBV28 - TGTGCCAGCAGTTCAGGGGCGATGGATCAGCCCCAGCATTTT CASSSGAMDQPQHF
- TRBJ2-3 TRBV7-8 TRBD2 TGTGCCAGCAGCTTATCCCGCAGGACTAGCGGGGAGGGCACAGATACGCAGTATTTT CASSLSRRTSGEGTDTQYF
few TRBJ2-1 TRBV30 - TGTGCCTGGAGCCAGGTCAATGAGCAGTTCTTC CAWSQVNEQFF
- TRBJ2-4 TRBV28 - TGTGCCAGCAGCCCTCTTGACTTATTAGCCAAAAACATTCAGTACTTC CASSPLDLLAKNIQYF
- TRBJ1-2 TRBV30 - TGTGCCTGGAGTCTAGGAGGTGGCTACACCTTC CAWSLGGGYTF
- TRBJ1-4 TRBV5-6 - TGTGCCAGCAGCCCGGTGCGAGAGCGAACTAATGAAAAACTGTTTTTT CASSPVRERTNEKLFF
- TRBJ1-1 TRBV13 TRBD1 TGTGCCGACTCGCTTCGGACAGGGGTGGGCACTGAAGCTTTCTTT CADSLRTGVGTEAFF
- TRBJ1-5 TRBV29-1 - TGCAGCGTTGAGGCGGGGGGCGATCAGCCCCAGCATTTT CSVEAGGDQPQHF
once TRBJ1-5 TRBV18 - TGTGCCAGCTCCCCGGACATAGACAATCAGCCCCAGCATTTT CASSPDIDNQPQHF
- TRBJ2-7 TRBV6-5 - TGTGCCAGCAGTTCCAGGCAGGGGTCCTACGAGCAGTACTTC CASSSRQGSYEQYF
once TRBJ1-3 TRBV29-1 - TGCAGCGTTGCGGTCGGAGGCTCTGGAAACACCATATATTTT CSVAVGGSGNTIYF
once TRBJ2-7 TRBV19 - TGTGCCAGTAGCTTCGGGAGCGGCAGTTCCTACGAGCAGTACTTC CASSFGSGSSYEQYF
- TRBJ1-2 TRBV2 - TGTGCCAGCAGTGAAGCTATCTATGGCTACACCTTC CASSEAIYGYTF
- TRBJ2-3 TRBV9 - TGTGCCAGCAGCGTGGGGGGAGTCGCAGATACGCAGTATTTT CASSVGGVADTQYF
- TRBJ1-1 TRBV7-2 TRBD1 TGTGCCAGCAGCTTAACAGGGGTCACTGAAGCTTTCTTT CASSLTGVTEAFF
- TRBJ2-7 TRBV2 - TGTGCCAGCAGTTCTCTGGACAGTGCCTACGAGCAGTACTTC CASSSLDSAYEQYF
- TRBJ2-3 TRBV4-1 TRBD1 TGCGCCAGCAGGACAGGGTCATCGGATACGCAGTATTTT CASRTGSSDTQYF
- TRBJ2-2 TRBV7-3 TRBD2 TGTGCCAGCAGCTTAGGAGGACTAGCGGGAGTCCTAAAGGGCACCGGGGAGCTGTTTTTT CASSLGGLAGVLKGTGELFF
- TRBJ1-2 TRBV12-3/TRBV12-4 - TGTGCCAGCAGTTTCCAGGACAGTGCTGGCTACACCTTC CASSFQDSAGYTF
- TRBJ2-7 TRBV3-1/TRBV3-2 - TGTGCCAGCAGCCAGGCGTGGGAGGTCTACGAGCAGTACTTC CASSQAWEVYEQYF
- TRBJ2-1 TRBV12-3/TRBV12-4 - TGTGCCAGCAGCCCCTGGAGTTACAATGAGCAGTTCTTC CASSPWSYNEQFF
once TRBJ1-1 TRBV5-1 - TGCGCCAGCAGCTTGGTAGAGCTCATGAACACTGAAGCTTTCTTT CASSLVELMNTEAFF
- TRBJ2-7 TRBV7-8 - TGTGCCAGCAGCCCCACGAATCAGATAGCAACCTTCTACGAGCAGTACTTC CASSPTNQIATFYEQYF
- TRBJ1-2 TRBV12-5 - TGTGCTAGTGCCCAGACAGGATTCACCTATGGCTACACCTTC CASAQTGFTYGYTF
- TRBJ2-3 TRBV5-5 TRBD2 TGTGCCAGCAGCTTGCGGCCTAGCGGAAACACAGATACGCAGTATTTT CASSLRPSGNTDTQYF
- TRBJ2-5 TRBV29-1 - TGCAGCGTTGACGTCCCGACAGCACAAGAGACCCAGTACTTC CSVDVPTAQETQYF
- TRBJ2-1 TRBV4-3 TRBD1 TGCGCCAGCAGCCAAGAACAGGGGGAGGATGAGCAGTTCTTC CASSQEQGEDEQFF
many TRBJ2-1 TRBV5-1 - TGCGCCAGCAGCCGGGACACAACCTACAATGAGCAGTTCTTC CASSRDTTYNEQFF
- TRBJ2-2 TRBV10-2 TRBD2 TGCGCCAGCGGACTAGCGGGAGGAGTAAACGGGGAGCTGTTTTTT CASGLAGGVNGELFF
- TRBJ1-2 TRBV5-4 - TGTGCCAGCAGCTTGGAAGCGTTGACAGTCTATGGCTACACCTTC CASSLEALTVYGYTF